These 18 T cell receptor beta chains originate from one sample sequenced in a study of regulatory T cells in long-lasting Graves disease. Time point defined: newly diagnosed GD, antithyroid drugs for less than 3 months. Following extraction of RNA from PBMCs, that RNA was used to make the TCR library. Relying on iRepertoire HTBI primers and Arm-PCR of CDR3 regions, the team built TCR beta libraries. A single record per CDR3 protein comes from TCRdb applying MiXCR to the multiplex PCR reads. The data contain roughly 560,000 distinct CDR3 sequences, about 16% of them seen just once; the ten biggest clones take up about 25%. This sample also appeared in a second study, on T cells in Graves' hyperthyroidism and ophthalmopathy.

The specimen comprised peripheral blood mononuclear cells (PBMCs), sampled at new diagnosis, from a patient treated with antithyroid drugs. The receptor set was obtained from a woman aged 35-60 years with Graves disease.

In this sample, this clonotype turned up many times. This CDR3 is CASSDDPSGDTDTQYF. DNA for the CDR3: TGTGCCAGCAGTGATGATCCTAGCGGAGACACAGATACGCAGTATTTT. J is TRBJ2-3 and V is TRBV2; 7 bases fit TRBD2. There are 16 residues in the CDR3. Germline loops: CDR1 SNHLY, CDR2 FYNNEI. V trimming: 3 bases; J trimming: 2 bases; junction bases outside the gene matches: 8.

The chain is built from TRBV5-1 and TRBJ1-6; D is unclear. The CDR3 covers 13 residues. The germline gives CDR1 SGHRS, CDR2 YFSETQ. V lost 3 bases to trimming and J lost 13 bases, with 14 bases between them. CDR3 DNA sequence: TGCGCCAGCAGCTCCCTGGCGGGTGAGCCCCTCCACTTT. It translates to CASSSLAGEPLHF.

This clonotype was picked up many times. The chain joins TRBV6-4 to TRBJ1-5; 7 positions match TRBD1. The V and J ends lost 6 bases and 6 bases, in that order; junction bases with no gene match: 5. The CDR3 length is 13 residues. Germline assignment: CDR1 MRHNA and CDR2 SNTAGT. CDR3 residues: CASSRGQAQPQHF. The CDR3 bases are TGTGCCAGCAGCCGTGGACAGGCTCAGCCCCAGCATTTT.

In this sample, this clonotype turned up many times. This chain uses TRBV3-1 with TRBJ1-4, with 7 bases that match TRBD1. The J segment lost 0 bases and the V segment lost 5 bases, leaving 6 bases of the junction unmatched. This CDR3 is built from 16 residues. Per the germline V gene, CDR1 is LGHDT and CDR2 is YNNKEL (reference sequence). The CDR3 protein is CASSSRQGATNEKLFF. CDR3 bases: TGTGCCAGCAGCTCCCGACAGGGAGCAACTAATGAAAAACTGTTTTTT.

This clonotype has at least ten counts. The chain uses TRBV6-1 and TRBJ1-6, with D perhaps matching TRBD1 (5 bases). CDR3 size: 15 residues. V was pared by 4 bases and J by 7 bases, with 14 bases between. Per germline, CDR1 MNHNS and CDR2 SASEGT. As DNA, the CDR3 is TGTGCCAGCAGTGCCACCGGGACGGGGAATTCACCCCTCCACTTT. It is translated as CASSATGTGNSPLHF.

This chain links TRBV6-1 with TRBJ1-6; D gene unclear. The germline V and J ends were trimmed by 4 bases and 6 bases, with 13 bases remaining between them. The CDR3 has 15 residues. Germline V gene sequence: CDR1 MNHNS, CDR2 SASEGT. The CDR3 sequence is CASSALSGSNSPLHF. DNA of the CDR3: TGTGCCAGCAGTGCCCTTAGTGGAAGTAATTCACCCCTCCACTTT.

This clonotype showed up many times. The chain recombines TRBV28 with TRBJ2-1; D remains unclear. The CDR3 is made up of 11 amino acids. V lost 4 bases, J lost 12 bases, and 10 bases lay in between. Germline V gene data show CDR1 as MDHEN and CDR2 as SYDVKM. The CDR3 loop is CASSYGPLQFF. The DNA of the CDR3 is TGTGCCAGCAGTTATGGACCCTTGCAGTTCTTC.

This clonotype was seen at least ten times. The chain carries TRBV2 and TRBJ1-5; TRBD1 might be the D (6 bases). The CDR3 is made up of 11 amino acids. Looked up from germline, CDR1 is SNHLY and CDR2 is FYNNEI. V was cut by 3 bases and J by 13 bases, with 10 bases left in between. The CDR3 DNA sequence: TGTGCCAGCAGTGAGGACAGCAAACAGCATTTT. This sequence encodes CASSEDSKQHF. The variable domain in full, completed from reference TRBV2 and TRBJ1-5, reads EPEVTQTPSHQVTQMGQEVILRCVPISNHLYFYWYRQILGQKVEFLVSFYNNEISEKSEIFDDQFSVERPDGSNFTLKIRSTKLEDSAMYFCASSEDSKQHFGDGTRLSIL.

This clonotype has only a few counts. This CDR3 reads CASRDRSGELFF. The CDR3 bases are TGTGCCAGCAGGGACAGGTCCGGGGAGCTGTTTTTT. The chain uses TRBV2 and TRBJ2-2; the match to TRBD1 covers 7 bases. In germline, CDR1 is SNHLY, CDR2 FYNNEI. J gave up 6 bases and V 6 bases, and 1 base lay outside the gene matches. This CDR3 spans 12 amino acids.

This clonotype showed up many times. CDR3 residues: CASSPTRTGGINEQFF. CDR3 nucleotides: TGTGCCAGCAGTCCTACCCGGACAGGCGGCATCAATGAGCAGTTCTTC. The rearrangement uses TRBV2 and TRBJ2-1; 7 nucleotides line up with TRBD1. Germline-derived CDR1 and CDR2 are SNHLY and FYNNEI. Losses at the gene ends were 5 bases for V and 6 bases for J; bases not matched to a gene: 13. CDR3 length: 16 amino acids.

This clonotype was recorded many times. In nucleotides, the CDR3 is TGTGCCTCATCCTTAGGGAACCCCTACGAGCAGTACTTC. Its translation: CASSLGNPYEQYF. The chain has TRBV30 and TRBJ2-7; D uncertain. Trimming took off 7 bases at V and 2 bases at J, with 15 bases between the two ends. Germline values: CDR1 GTSNPN, CDR2 SVGIG (reference sequence). The CDR3 consists of 13 residues.

This clonotype was found many times. At one boundary the junction diverges from the germline segment, which might be a read error. The chain employs TRBV5-1 and TRBJ1-5; D is unresolved. CDR3 length equals 15 residues. Germline CDR1 is SGHRS and CDR2 is YFSETQ. CDR3: CASSLGGSSNQPQHF. The CDR3, as DNA: TGTGCCAGCAGTTTAGGTGGCAGTAGCAATCAGCCCCAGCATTTT.

In its sample, this clonotype was seen many times. The chain is built from TRBV7-6 and TRBJ2-1; perhaps TRBD2 as D (5 bases). Trimming shortened V by 0 bases and J by 4 bases, and 16 bases separated the two germline ends. This CDR3 is built from 17 residues. The V gene's germline CDR1 is SGHVS and CDR2 FNYEAQ. The DNA of the CDR3 is TGTGCCAGCAGCTTAGCGCTTCAACCGGGGTTATACAATGAGCAGTTCTTC. This gives the protein CASSLALQPGLYNEQFF. Variable domain in full (rest from reference TRBV7-6 and TRBJ2-1): GAGVSQSPRYKVTKRGQDVALRCDPISGHVSLYWYRQALGQGPEFLTYFNYEAQQDKSGLPNDRFSAERPEGSISTLTIQRTEQRDSAMYRCASSLALQPGLYNEQFFGPGTRLTVL.

This clonotype was counted a few times. CDR3 residues: CASSLAAGGSSYEQYF. The CDR3 DNA sequence: TGTGCCAGCAGCTTAGCGGCAGGGGGGAGCTCCTACGAGCAGTACTTC. This chain joins TRBV7-9 and TRBJ2-7, with a tentative D call TRBD1 (7 bases). Germline V gene data show CDR1 as SEHNR and CDR2 as FQNEAQ (reference sequence). The CDR3 spans 16 residues. Trimming pared 0 bases from V and 0 bases from J, leaving 12 bases between.

The table lists this clonotype with many counts. This chain connects TRBV7-9 to TRBJ1-1; maybe TRBD1 (5 bases). Trimming left V 2 bases short and J 3 bases short, with 10 bases between. The CDR3 has 14 amino acids. Germline V gene lookup returns CDR1 SEHNR and CDR2 FQNEAQ (reference sequence). The DNA for the CDR3 is TGTGCCAGCAGCTTATCGGGGCGGGACACTGAAGCTTTCTTT. Its translation is CASSLSGRDTEAFF.

V usage is TRBV7-9 and J usage is TRBJ1-2, with unresolved D. V lost 3 bases, J lost 4 bases, and 15 bases lay in between. The CDR3 spans 15 residues. CDR1 and CDR2 from the germline V gene are SEHNR and FQNEAQ (reference sequence). The DNA for the CDR3 is TGTGCCAGCAGCTTGCTGTCGGTAGCTAGCTATGGCTACACCTTC. This codes for CASSLLSVASYGYTF.

There are many counts of this clonotype. This chain links TRBV20-1 with TRBJ1-2; D not resolved. Trimming stripped 0 bases from V and 6 bases from J, with 17 bases between. The CDR3 has 15 amino acids. From germline, CDR1 is DFQATT and CDR2 SNEGSKA (reference sequence). The CDR3 region is CSARDLGYLMHGYTF. CDR3 sequence (DNA): TGCAGTGCTAGAGATCTGGGTTACCTAATGCATGGCTACACCTTC.

As to this clonotype: No conserved phenylalanine or tryptophan is present at the end of the CDR3, so a read error is the likely explanation. Written as DNA, the CDR3 is TGTGCCAGTAGTTTCGGCCGGGACAGGAGCCTTTATAGCAATCAGCCCCAGCATTCT. Translation gives CASSFGRDRSLYSNQPQHS. The V call is TRBV19, the J call TRBJ1-5, with 8 bases that match TRBD1. Germline CDR1 LNHDA, CDR2 SQIVND (reference sequence). The ends lost 5 bases at V and 0 bases at J; junction bases unmatched: 15. The CDR3 runs to 19 residues.